Below are 32 T cell receptor beta chains sequenced from a single sample in a study of CD8+CD57+ T cells in acquired aplastic anemia. Sequencing involved patients with CD8+CD57+ cell expansion previously shown by flow cytometry. The template used for profiling TCR beta VDJ and CDR3 was genomic DNA. TCRdb itself ran the reads through MiXCR, one entry per CDR3 protein. The sample contains some 140,000 distinct CDR3 sequences, less than 60% of which appear only once. The specimen sequenced was sorted CD4+, CD8+, or CD8+CD57+ T cells (not recorded which) from PBMCs. Receptors originate from a human donor with aplastic anemia.

This clonotype was picked up many times. The chain couples TRBV9 to TRBJ1-2; 10 positions agree with TRBD1. The length of the CDR3 is 16 residues. Germline-derived CDR1 and CDR2 are SGDLS and YYNGEE. V lost 3 bases and J lost 1; bases outside the gene matches: 6. The CDR3 sequence: CASSGQGAEYNYGYTF. The CDR3 DNA reads TGTGCCAGCAGCGGACAGGGGGCTGAGTATAACTATGGCTACACCTTC.

This clonotype was seen a few times. The chain uses TRBV6-2 or TRBV6-3 and TRBJ2-7; 9 bases align to TRBD1. V gave up 2 bases and J gave up 1 base; unmatched junction bases: 6. The CDR3 has 16 amino acids. The germline CDR1 and CDR2 sequences are MNHEY and SVGEGT. CDR3 protein: CASSYIGTGPSYEQYF. CDR3 DNA: TGTGCCAGCAGTTACATAGGGACAGGGCCTTCCTACGAGCAGTACTTC.

This clonotype appeared once. A single base separates this from a much larger clone, so it may be a read error. The chain recombines TRBV10-3 with TRBJ1-2; D remains unclear. CDR3 size: 15 residues. Per germline, CDR1 ENHRY and CDR2 SYGVKD. CDR3 sequence reads: CASSGEGSEGYGYTF. For the CDR3, the DNA is TGTGCCAGCAGTGGAGAGGGCAGCGAGGGCTATGGCTACACCTTC.

The chain uses TRBV19 and TRBJ1-6, with no clear D. CDR1 is LNHDA and CDR2 is SQIVND in the germline V gene (reference sequence). The V end lost 5 bases, the J end lost 7 bases, and 9 bases lay between the germline ends. The CDR3 loop spans 13 amino acids. CDR3 DNA sequence: TGTGCCAGTAGTTATACAGAAAATTCACCCCTCCACTTT. It specifies CASSYTENSPLHF. Filled out from reference TRBV19 and TRBJ1-6, the complete variable domain reads DGGITQSPKYLFRKEGQNVTLSCEQNLNHDAMYWYRQDPGQGLRLIYYSQIVNDFQKGDIAEGYSVSREKKESFPLTVTSAQKNPTAFYLCASSYTENSPLHFGNGTRLTVT.

This rearrangement joins TRBV5-1 to TRBJ1-1; the D is unclear. Trimming took off 2 bases at V and 5 bases at J, with 16 bases between the two ends. Germline V lookup: CDR1 SGHRS, CDR2 YFSETQ. The CDR3 has 15 residues. This CDR3 is CASSLSFERKTEAFF. CDR3 coding DNA: TGCGCCAGCAGCTTAAGCTTTGAGCGGAAGACTGAAGCTTTCTTT.

This clonotype has only a few counts. V is TRBV20-1 and J is TRBJ1-1; D unclear. The ends were cut back, 2 bases at V and 0 bases at J, with 4 bases in the middle. This CDR3 contains 12 residues. Germline-derived CDR1 and CDR2 are DFQATT and SNEGSKA (reference sequence). The CDR3 sequence is CSARRMNTEAFF. Here the CDR3 DNA reads TGCAGTGCTAGACGGATGAACACTGAAGCTTTCTTT.

This clonotype was seen more than once but under ten times. The V call is TRBV2, the J call TRBJ1-1, with a possible D match to TRBD1 (5 bases). The CDR3 is made up of 14 amino acids. Looked up from germline, CDR1 is SNHLY and CDR2 is FYNNEI. V lost 7 bases and J 2 bases, leaving 14 bases between the germline ends. Here the CDR3 reads CASTLLDSNTEAFF. The CDR3 DNA reads TGTGCCAGCACCCTTTTAGACAGTAACACTGAAGCTTTCTTT.

The rearrangement uses TRBV7-8 and TRBJ2-5; 9 bases match TRBD2. Germline V lookup: CDR1 SGHVS, CDR2 FQNEAQ. With 2 bases clipped from V and 3 bases from J, the junction kept 13 bases outside the gene matches. The CDR3 length is 18 residues. CDR3 nucleotides: TGTGCCAGCAGCTTACCCCGCGGGCCCAGCGGGGGGAAAGAGACCCAGTACTTC. Its protein is CASSLPRGPSGGKETQYF.

This chain's CDR3 is CASSSPGGVDEQYF. The CDR3, as DNA: TGTGCCAGCAGCTCGCCGGGAGGGGTCGACGAGCAGTACTTC. The rearrangement links TRBV5-4 to TRBJ2-7; 8 nucleotides match TRBD2. This CDR3 is built from 14 residues. Losses at the gene ends were 3 bases for V and 5 bases for J; bases not matched to a gene: 7. Germline lookup yields CDR1 SGHNT and CDR2 YYREEE (reference sequence).

J is TRBJ2-7 and V is TRBV15; 8 bases match TRBD1. The V gene's germline CDR1 is LNHNV and CDR2 YYDKDF (reference sequence). The CDR3 loop spans 14 amino acids. With 0 bases clipped from V and 7 bases from J, the junction kept 5 bases outside the gene matches. CDR3 loop: CATSRDQGAREQYF. The CDR3 nucleotides read TGTGCCACCAGCAGAGATCAGGGGGCGCGTGAGCAGTACTTC.

The sample holds many counts of this clonotype. J is TRBJ2-7 and V is TRBV7-2, with TRBD1 identical over 8 bases. Losses at the gene ends were 1 base for V and 3 bases for J; bases not matched to a gene: 5. Germline values: CDR1 SGHTA, CDR2 FQGNSA. The length of the CDR3 is 15 residues. The DNA for the CDR3 is TGTGCCAGCAGCTTAGAGGAAACAGGGGGCTACGAGCAGTACTTC. This codes for CASSLEETGGYEQYF.

This clonotype was found many times. The genes are TRBV25-1 and TRBJ2-1; a weak D match, TRBD1 (5 bases). Trimming left V 10 bases short and J 0 bases short, with 13 bases between. Germline CDR1 is MGHDK and CDR2 is SYGVNS. The CDR3 has 14 amino acids. The CDR3 here is CATTGASSYNEQFF. The CDR3 DNA reads TGTGCCACCACTGGGGCTAGCTCCTACAATGAGCAGTTCTTC. The entire variable domain, with the rest obtained from reference TRBV25-1 and TRBJ2-1, is as follows: EADIYQTPRYLVIGTGKKITLECSQTMGHDKMYWYQQDPGMELHLIHYSYGVNSTEKGDLSSESTVSRIRTEHFPLTLESARPSHTSQYLCATTGASSYNEQFFGPGTRLTVL.

Comments on this clonotype: This may be a read error: a much more frequent sequence differs by one nucleotide. V usage is TRBV6-1 and J usage is TRBJ1-6; 7 positions agree with TRBD1. Germline lookup yields CDR1 MNHNS and CDR2 SASEGT. This CDR3 spans 17 amino acids. CDR3 protein: CASKPEQTGLIDSPPHF. Here the CDR3 DNA reads TGTGCCAGCAAACCCGAACAGACAGGGTTAATCGATTCACCCCCCCACTTT.

The chain joins TRBV6-2 or TRBV6-3 to TRBJ1-5; 9 nucleotides line up with TRBD1. The germline gives CDR1 MNHEY, CDR2 SVGEGT. V dropped 9 bases and J dropped 4; count of bases not matched to a gene: 4. The CDR3 sequence is 13 residues long. CDR3 sequence reads: CASRGTGNQPQHF. The CDR3 DNA follows: TGTGCCAGTAGGGGGACAGGGAATCAGCCCCAGCATTTT.

V is TRBV9 and J is TRBJ2-7, with D tentatively TRBD1 (6 bases). This CDR3 is 15 amino acids long. Germline V CDR1 and CDR2: SGDLS, YYNGEE. The V end lost 0 bases, the J end lost 2 bases, and 12 bases lay between the germline ends. CDR3 in DNA: TGTGCCAGCAGCGTAGCCGGGACAAGTCCCTACGAGCAGTACTTC. Its translation: CASSVAGTSPYEQYF.

The chain joins TRBV24-1 to TRBJ2-7, with TRBD2 as a possible D gene (6 bases). This CDR3 is 14 amino acids long. Germline CDR1 KGHDR, CDR2 SFDVKD. V lost 5 bases and J lost 2, with 12 bases in between. The CDR3 region has the DNA TGTGCCACCAGTGCCCGGGAGCGAACCTACGAGCAGTACTTC. This sequence encodes CATSARERTYEQYF.

Here the CDR3 DNA reads TGTGCCAGCAGTCGGACTAGCGGGGTCTGGGAGCAGTTCTTC. Translating gives CASSRTSGVWEQFF. V gene TRBV2 combines with J gene TRBJ2-1; 12 nucleotides line up with TRBD2. This CDR3 region has 14 residues. V was clipped by 5 bases and J by 10 bases; unmatched bases: 6. The germline V gene encodes CDR1 SNHLY and CDR2 FYNNEI.

The chain links TRBV27 to TRBJ2-1; D unresolved. Per germline, CDR1 MNHEY and CDR2 SMNVEV (reference sequence). The germline V and J ends were trimmed by 2 bases and 3 bases, with 8 bases remaining between them. This CDR3 region has 14 residues. The CDR3 protein is CASSLGRFYNEQFF. CDR3 coding DNA: TGTGCCAGCAGTTTAGGCAGATTCTACAATGAGCAGTTCTTC.

V gene TRBV24-1 combines with J gene TRBJ2-1; 7 bases are shared with TRBD1. Germline V gene data show CDR1 as KGHDR and CDR2 as SFDVKD. CDR3 size: 15 residues. The junction had 4 bases not matched to a gene; V was cut back by 3 bases and J by 3 bases. CDR3 bases: TGTGCCACCAGTGATACGGACAGGCTCTACAATGAGCAGTTCTTC. Protein: CATSDTDRLYNEQFF.

The V gene is TRBV2, the J gene TRBJ1-2, with 10 nucleotides matching TRBD1. The CDR3 sequence is 14 residues long. CDR1 is SNHLY and CDR2 is FYNNEI in the germline V gene. The V segment lost 6 bases and the J segment 3 bases; nucleotides outside the gene matches: 4. Here the CDR3 DNA reads TGTGCCAGCAGGGCTGGGACAGGGGACTATGGCTACACCTTC. It specifies CASRAGTGDYGYTF.

The J gene is TRBJ1-6, the V gene TRBV4-1; 9 nucleotides agree with TRBD1. The CDR3 consists of 16 residues. The trim removed 4 bases at V and 6 bases at J, leaving 7 bases unmatched. Germline CDR1 is MGHRA and CDR2 is YSYEKL. In nucleotides, the CDR3 is TGCGCCAGCAGCCGACTGGGACAGGGATTTAATTCACCCCTCCACTTT. This encodes CASSRLGQGFNSPLHF.

This clonotype was seen ten or more times. V usage is TRBV6-5 and J usage is TRBJ1-1; 10 positions agree with TRBD1. The germline gives CDR1 MNHEY, CDR2 SVGAGI. V gave up 6 bases and J gave up 4 bases; unmatched junction bases: 5. CDR3 length: 14 amino acids. In DNA form, the CDR3 reads TGTGCCAGCAGGACGGACAGGGGGGGCACTGAAGCTTTCTTT. Its translation: CASRTDRGGTEAFF.

J is TRBJ2-3 and V is TRBV10-3; 7 bases match TRBD2. The CDR3 extends over 14 amino acids. The germline CDR1 and CDR2 sequences are ENHRY and SYGVKD. The ends lost 3 bases at V and 4 bases at J; junction bases unmatched: 4. The CDR3 loop is CAISEREGSDTQYF. The DNA for the CDR3 is TGTGCCATCAGTGAAAGGGAGGGGTCAGATACGCAGTATTTT.

Details on this clonotype: A read error may account for a junction end that differs from germline. The CDR3 DNA reads as TGTGCTAGCAGCTCGAGCAAGAGCTCTGGAAACACCATATATTTT. It codes for CASSSSKSSGNTIYF. This chain joins TRBV7-7 and TRBJ1-3; D remains unclear. This CDR3 spans 15 amino acids. Germline loops: CDR1 SSHAT, CDR2 FNYEAQ (reference sequence).

The chain uses TRBV19 and TRBJ1-3; D possibly corresponds to TRBD1 (6 bases). Trimming took off 7 bases at V and 4 bases at J, with 14 bases between the two ends. The length of the CDR3 is 14 residues. Looked up from germline, CDR1 is LNHDA and CDR2 is SQIVND (reference sequence). As DNA, the CDR3 is TGTGCCAGTAACCCCAGGGGTGGAGGAAACACCATATATTTT. This sequence encodes CASNPRGGGNTIYF. Based on the CDR3 plus reference TRBV19 and TRBJ1-3, the full variable domain is DGGITQSPKYLFRKEGQNVTLSCEQNLNHDAMYWYRQDPGQGLRLIYYSQIVNDFQKGDIAEGYSVSREKKESFPLTVTSAQKNPTAFYLCASNPRGGGNTIYFGEGSWLTVV.

In this sample, this clonotype turned up once. The genes are TRBV25-1 and TRBJ2-5, with D possibly being TRBD1 (6 bases). Deletions cut 1 base from V and 8 bases from J, with 14 bases between. The CDR3 spans 14 residues. Germline V gives CDR1 MGHDK, CDR2 SYGVNS. CDR3 in amino acids: CASSELRGKRTQYF. The CDR3 DNA reads TGTGCCAGCAGTGAATTGAGGGGGAAGAGAACCCAGTACTTC.

For this clonotype: A much larger clone is a single base away; this may be a read error. The J gene is TRBJ2-5, the V gene TRBV3-1; tentative D call: TRBD2 (5 bases). Germline CDR1 is LGHDT and CDR2 is YNNKEL (reference sequence). This CDR3 region has 12 residues. The V end lost 4 bases, the J end lost 7 bases, and 10 bases lay between the germline ends. The CDR3 DNA sequence: TGTGCCAGCAGCCCCTTGGGAGCGACCCAGTACTTC. Protein: CASSPLGATQYF.

The rearrangement joins TRBV7-3 to TRBJ1-4; D uncertain. Per the germline V gene, CDR1 is SGHTA and CDR2 is FQGTGA. The CDR3 runs to 12 residues. Deletions cut 1 base from V and 5 bases from J, with 2 bases between. The chain's CDR3 is CASSLINEKLFF. CDR3 nucleotide sequence: TGTGCCAGCAGCTTAATAAATGAAAAACTGTTTTTT. Complete variable domain (other parts from reference TRBV7-3 and TRBJ1-4): GAGVSQTPSNKVTEKGKYVELRCDPISGHTALYWYRQSLGQGPEFLIYFQGTGAADDSGLPNDRFFAVRPEGSVSTLKIQRTERGDSAVYLCASSLINEKLFFGSGTQLSVL.

The V gene is TRBV10-3, the J gene TRBJ2-1; TRBD1 agrees at 9 bases. Trimming at V came to 6 bases and at J to 8 bases, leaving 5 bases not matched to a gene. The CDR3 is 13 amino acids. Germline CDR1 and CDR2: ENHRY and SYGVKD. The CDR3 region is CAISGQGTDEQFF. The CDR3 nucleotides are TGTGCCATCAGCGGACAGGGGACCGATGAGCAGTTCTTC.

At least ten counts were recorded for this clonotype. V gene TRBV6-1 combines with J gene TRBJ1-1, with 7 bases fitting TRBD1. The germline CDR1 and CDR2 sequences are MNHNS and SASEGT. The V and J ends lost 3 bases and 1 base, in that order; junction bases with no gene match: 2. The CDR3 has 14 amino acids. The CDR3 protein is CASSDSGGNTEAFF. In DNA, the CDR3 is TGTGCCAGCAGTGATTCAGGGGGGAACACTGAAGCTTTCTTT.

This clonotype was counted ten times or more. The chain employs TRBV20-1 and TRBJ2-5, with 13 bases aligning to TRBD2. V gave up 3 bases and J gave up 5 bases; unmatched junction bases: 9. From germline, CDR1 is DFQATT and CDR2 SNEGSKA (reference sequence). The CDR3 is 16 residues long. The CDR3 DNA sequence: TGCAGTGCTAGGGACCCCGGGACTAGCGGGGATGAGACCCAGTACTTC. Translating gives CSARDPGTSGDETQYF.

The chain has TRBV5-1 and TRBJ2-1, with 14 bases aligning to TRBD2. CDR1 and CDR2 (germline): SGHRS, YFSETQ. The J segment lost 0 bases and the V segment lost 3 bases, leaving 5 bases of the junction unmatched. The CDR3 extends over 18 amino acids. The CDR3 loop is CASSYGLAGGLSYNEQFF. In nucleotides, the CDR3 is TGCGCCAGCAGCTACGGACTAGCGGGAGGTCTCTCCTACAATGAGCAGTTCTTC.